The 21 T cell receptor beta chains below were found in one sample sequenced in a study of radiotherapy plus CTLA-4 blockade in lung cancer. Profiled with immunoSEQ multiplex PCR; TCRdb holds only in-frame clones, not every one. The sample contains some 66,000 clones, about 80% of which appear only once. Material: peripheral blood, obtained from a patient treated with radiotherapy plus ipilimumab. Source of these receptors: a human donor with non-small cell lung cancer who had a partial response to radiotherapy plus ipilimumab.

The CDR3 DNA follows: TGTGCCAGCAGTTATGCGGGCCTTGGAAACACCATATATTTT. Amino acids: CASSYAGLGNTIYF. The chain links TRBV6-5 to TRBJ1-3, with D unresolved. Germline assignment: CDR1 MNHEY and CDR2 SVGAGI. CDR3 length: 14 residues. The germline V and J ends were trimmed by 3 bases and 3 bases, with 9 bases remaining between them.

DNA for the CDR3: TGTGCCACCAGCAGATCCCTGGGACAGGGTGAAAACGAGCAGTACTTC. Its translation is CATSRSLGQGENEQYF. V usage is TRBV15 and J usage is TRBJ2-7, with 9 bases fitting TRBD1. This CDR3 region has 16 residues. CDR1 is LNHNV, CDR2 YYDKDF, per germline (reference sequence). The V gene end was trimmed by 2 bases and the J gene end by 5 bases; junction bases not matched to a gene: 10.

The chain recombines TRBV5-6 with TRBJ2-2, with TRBD1 matching 9 bases. Germline CDR1 is SGHDT and CDR2 is YYEEEE. After removal of 5 bases from V and 7 bases from J, the junction contained 3 bases not matched to a gene. The CDR3 extends over 13 amino acids. CDR3 coding DNA: TGTGCCAGCAGACAGGGGGCCGGCGGGGAGCTGTTTTTT. This gives the protein CASRQGAGGELFF.

This chain connects TRBV29-1 to TRBJ2-7; 9 positions agree with TRBD1. V dropped 7 bases and J dropped 7; count of bases not matched to a gene: 11. The CDR3 length is 13 residues. CDR1 is SQVTM and CDR2 is ANQGSEA in the germline V gene. The CDR3 region has the DNA TGCAGCGCCTCCACGGACAGGGGATGGGAGCAGTACTTC. Amino acids: CSASTDRGWEQYF.

J is TRBJ2-5 and V is TRBV5-8, with a possible D match to TRBD2 (7 bases). Germline V gene data show CDR1 as SGHTS and CDR2 as YDEGEE. The V gene lost 6 bases and the J gene lost 4 bases, with 19 bases spanning the gap. This CDR3 contains 15 residues. The CDR3 loop reads CASTRGASRGETQYF. In DNA, the CDR3 is TGTGCCAGCACCCGGGGGGCTAGCCGGGGAGAGACCCAGTACTTC. The whole variable domain, filled in from reference TRBV5-8 and TRBJ2-5, reads EAGVTQSPTHLIKTRGQQATLRCSPISGHTSVYWYQQALGLGLQFLLWYDEGEERNRGNFPPRFSGRQFPNYSSELNVNALELEDSALYLCASTRGASRGETQYFGPGTRLLVL.

The rearrangement uses TRBV10-1 and TRBJ1-5; D may be TRBD1 (5 bases). V shed 11 bases and J shed 6 bases, with 14 bases lying between them. The length of the CDR3 is 12 residues. CDR1 WNHNN and CDR2 SYGVQD come from the germline V gene (reference sequence). CDR3 protein: CARGMGGQPQHF. DNA of the CDR3: TGCGCCCGAGGGATGGGGGGTCAGCCCCAGCATTTT.

J is TRBJ2-7 and V is TRBV7-9; the D gene is possibly TRBD1 (6 bases). The CDR3 is 12 residues long. Trimming took 5 bases from V and 6 from J, leaving 11 bases between them. Germline V gene lookup returns CDR1 SEHNR and CDR2 FQNEAQ (reference sequence). The CDR3 DNA follows: TGTGCCAGCAGCCTCCAGGGGTTCGAGCAGTACTTC. The encoded protein is CASSLQGFEQYF. Variable domain in full (rest from reference TRBV7-9 and TRBJ2-7): DTGVSQNPRHKITKRGQNVTFRCDPISEHNRLYWYRQTLGQGPEFLTYFQNEAQLEKSRLLSDRFSAERPKGSFSTLEIQRTEQGDSAMYLCASSLQGFEQYFGPGTRLTVT.

In its sample, this clone was seen a few times. V gene TRBV2 combines with J gene TRBJ2-7; possibly TRBD2 for D (5 bases). Trimming stripped 6 bases from V and 3 bases from J, with 15 bases between. From germline, CDR1 is SNHLY and CDR2 FYNNEI. This CDR3 comprises 14 residues. CDR3 in amino acids: CASRSTTKLYEQYF. The CDR3 nucleotides read TGTGCCAGCAGATCGACTACGAAGCTCTACGAGCAGTACTTC.

The rearrangement joins TRBV30 to TRBJ2-1; TRBD2 agrees at 10 bases. J gave up 1 base and V 7 bases, and 10 bases lay outside the gene matches. CDR1 is GTSNPN and CDR2 is SVGIG in the germline V gene (reference sequence). The CDR3 extends over 16 amino acids. The CDR3 loop is CAYTISGRGSYNEQFF. CDR3 coding DNA: TGTGCCTACACTATCAGCGGGAGGGGGTCCTACAATGAGCAGTTCTTC. Full variable domain (rest looked up from reference TRBV30 and TRBJ2-1): SQTIHQWPATLVQPVGSPLSLECTVEGTSNPNLYWYRQAAGRGLQLLFYSVGIGQISSEVPQNLSASRPQDRQFILSSKKLLLSDSGFYLCAYTISGRGSYNEQFFGPGTRLTVL.

CDR3 nucleotides: TGTGCCAGCAGTGACGACCGCTACGGGGGAAACACCATATATTTT. This gives the protein CASSDDRYGGNTIYF. The genes are TRBV2 and TRBJ1-3; the D is unclear. CDR1 is SNHLY and CDR2 is FYNNEI in the germline V gene. V lost 3 bases to trimming and J lost 4 bases, with 13 bases between them. The CDR3 sequence is 15 residues long.

The CDR3 here is CASSDTSGLRDTQYF. CDR3 nucleotide sequence: TGCGCCAGCAGTGACACTAGCGGCCTTAGAGATACGCAGTATTTT. The rearrangement links TRBV10-1 to TRBJ2-3, with 8 bases aligning to TRBD2. The trim removed 3 bases at V and 5 bases at J, leaving 7 bases unmatched. Germline CDR1 is WNHNN and CDR2 is SYGVQD (reference sequence). CDR3 length: 15 amino acids.

This sequence joins TRBV5-1 and TRBJ2-5, with 8 positions matching TRBD2. The CDR3 extends over 15 amino acids. Per germline, CDR1 SGHRS and CDR2 YFSETQ. The J segment lost 0 bases and the V segment lost 7 bases, leaving 8 bases of the junction unmatched. The CDR3 here is CASADPAGDQETQYF. In DNA form, the CDR3 reads TGCGCCAGCGCAGACCCAGCGGGGGACCAAGAGACCCAGTACTTC.

V usage is TRBV19 and J usage is TRBJ2-7, with D possibly TRBD2 on 5 matching bases. V was cut by 6 bases and J by 0 bases, with 9 bases left in between. The length of the CDR3 is 13 residues. In germline, CDR1 is LNHDA, CDR2 SQIVND (reference sequence). In DNA, the CDR3 is TGTGCCAGTAGCAGGACTGCCTCCTACGAGCAGTACTTC. The encoded protein is CASSRTASYEQYF.

This chain connects TRBV7-2 to TRBJ1-3; the match to TRBD1 covers 8 bases. V lost 5 bases and J lost 3; bases outside the gene matches: 9. Germline CDR1 SGHTA, CDR2 FQGNSA. This CDR3 contains 16 residues. The CDR3 DNA follows: TGTGCCAGCAGCCGGGGACAGGCCACTCTTGGAAACACCATATATTTT. Encoded protein: CASSRGQATLGNTIYF.

The chain combines TRBV29-1 with TRBJ2-3, with 8 bases aligning to TRBD2. The trim removed 6 bases at V and 4 bases at J, leaving 9 bases unmatched. The CDR3 loop spans 14 amino acids. Germline V gene sequence: CDR1 SQVTM, CDR2 ANQGSEA. CDR3 region: CSVKKAGAADTQYF. The CDR3 DNA reads as TGCAGCGTCAAGAAAGCGGGAGCGGCAGATACGCAGTATTTT.

The chain is built from TRBV5-6 and TRBJ2-3, with 7 bases lining up with TRBD2. The CDR3 contains 15 residues. Trimming removed 4 bases from V and 0 bases from J; junction bases left unmatched: 5. Per germline, CDR1 SGHDT and CDR2 YYEEEE. CDR3 nucleotides: TGTGCCAGCAGCACAAGGGGAGGGAGCACAGATACGCAGTATTTT. It yields the protein CASSTRGGSTDTQYF.

This clone was seen only once. The chain uses TRBV29-1 and TRBJ1-1; TRBD1 might be the D (6 bases). The CDR3 has 13 amino acids. The V gene lost 4 bases and the J gene lost 0 bases, with 9 bases spanning the gap. CDR1 is SQVTM and CDR2 is ANQGSEA in the germline V gene. The CDR3 bases are TGCAGCGTTGCACAGGGTTTGAACACTGAAGCTTTCTTT. Protein: CSVAQGLNTEAFF.

This clone showed up just once. The rearrangement uses TRBV10-1 and TRBJ2-1; 12 bases map to TRBD2. The CDR3 covers 16 residues. In germline, CDR1 is WNHNN, CDR2 SYGVQD (reference sequence). The V and J ends lost 0 bases and 8 bases, in that order; junction bases with no gene match: 5. The CDR3 region is CASSESLAGGPDEQFF. DNA for the CDR3: TGCGCCAGCAGTGAGTCCCTAGCGGGAGGGCCCGATGAGCAGTTCTTC.

The gene calls are TRBV19 and TRBJ2-3; TRBD2 might be the D (7 bases). The CDR3 spans 12 residues. The germline V gene encodes CDR1 LNHDA and CDR2 SQIVND (reference sequence). Trimming stripped 5 bases from V and 6 bases from J, with 9 bases between. CDR3 protein: CASSWGGDTQYF. Here the CDR3 DNA reads TGTGCCAGTAGTTGGGGGGGCGATACGCAGTATTTT. The full variable domain, in which reference TRBV19 and TRBJ2-3 provide the parts outside the CDR3, is DGGITQSPKYLFRKEGQNVTLSCEQNLNHDAMYWYRQDPGQGLRLIYYSQIVNDFQKGDIAEGYSVSREKKESFPLTVTSAQKNPTAFYLCASSWGGDTQYFGPGTRLTVL.

V usage is TRBV9 and J usage is TRBJ2-2, with TRBD2 matching over 9 bases. This CDR3 comprises 16 residues. The junction had 4 bases not matched to a gene; V was cut back by 0 bases and J by 4 bases. Germline V gene data show CDR1 as SGDLS and CDR2 as YYNGEE. CDR3 coding DNA: TGTGCCAGCAGCGTAGGTCTAGCGGGGCGCACCGGGGAGCTGTTTTTT. This encodes CASSVGLAGRTGELFF.

The chain carries TRBV4-1 and TRBJ2-1, with a tentative D call TRBD2 (6 bases). The CDR3 runs 15 residues. The V end was cut by 5 bases, the J end by 0 bases, with 11 bases between. Per the germline V gene, CDR1 is MGHRA and CDR2 is YSYEKL. CDR3 residues: CASSSGVSSYNEQFF. The CDR3 coding sequence is TGCGCCAGCAGCTCGGGGGTAAGCTCCTACAATGAGCAGTTCTTC.